This entry is about one TCR beta chain. Its antigen is unknown. This record comes from a study of shared clonotypes between healthy human individuals. Study-level results: Among donors, sharing of clonotypes was expected to be affected by sequencing depth.

Per the study methods: ImmunoSEQ only sent back junction sequences with no quality scores, so filtering was done differently. Method: immunoSEQ multiplex PCR; TCRdb's copy keeps in-frame clones and lacks some. Clonal size and the V and J genes are those of that table, whereas D and trimming came from the DNA. The repertoire has about 480,000 clones, roughly 85% of them found once; the top ten carry about an eighth. Sample: PBMCs. The sequence derives from a woman between 35 and 50 years old in good health. Some clones in this sample may be carry-over from other donors' samples.

CDR3 DNA sequence: TGTGCCAGCAAAAGCAGCCTATACAATGAGCAGTTCTTC. Encoded protein: CASKSSLYNEQFF. The rearrangement joins TRBV28 to TRBJ2-1, with D unresolved. Germline-derived CDR1 and CDR2 are MDHEN and SYDVKM. This CDR3 comprises 13 residues. With 7 bases removed from V and 4 bases from J, the gap between germline ends came to 11 bases.